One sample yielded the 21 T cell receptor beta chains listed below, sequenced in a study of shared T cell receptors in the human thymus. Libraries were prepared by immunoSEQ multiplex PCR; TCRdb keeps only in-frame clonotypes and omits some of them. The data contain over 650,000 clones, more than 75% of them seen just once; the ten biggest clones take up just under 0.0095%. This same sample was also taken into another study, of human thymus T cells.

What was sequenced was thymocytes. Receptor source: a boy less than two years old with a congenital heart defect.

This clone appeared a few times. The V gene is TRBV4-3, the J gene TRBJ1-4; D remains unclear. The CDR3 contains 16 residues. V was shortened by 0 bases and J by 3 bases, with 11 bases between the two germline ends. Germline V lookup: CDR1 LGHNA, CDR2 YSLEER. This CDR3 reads CASSQDFAGPNEKLFF. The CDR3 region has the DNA TGCGCCAGCAGCCAAGATTTCGCGGGCCCTAATGAAAAACTGTTTTTT.

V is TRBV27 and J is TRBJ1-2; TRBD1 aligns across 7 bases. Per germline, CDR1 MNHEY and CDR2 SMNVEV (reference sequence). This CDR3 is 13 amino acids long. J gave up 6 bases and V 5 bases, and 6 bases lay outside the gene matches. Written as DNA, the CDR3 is TGTGCCAGCAGTGACGACAGGGTCCATGGCTACACCTTC. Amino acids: CASSDDRVHGYTF.

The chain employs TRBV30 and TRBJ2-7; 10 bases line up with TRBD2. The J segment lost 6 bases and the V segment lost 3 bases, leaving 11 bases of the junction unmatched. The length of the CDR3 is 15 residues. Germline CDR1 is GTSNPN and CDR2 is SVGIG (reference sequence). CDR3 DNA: TGTGCCTGGAGGGCTAGCGGGAGCCCTTCTTCCGAGCAGTACTTC. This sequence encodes CAWRASGSPSSEQYF.

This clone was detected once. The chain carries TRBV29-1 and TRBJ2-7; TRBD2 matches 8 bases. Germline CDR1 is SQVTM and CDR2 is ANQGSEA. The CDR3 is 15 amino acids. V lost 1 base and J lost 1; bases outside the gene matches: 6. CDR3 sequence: CSVEASSGDSYEQYF. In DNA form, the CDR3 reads TGCAGCGTTGAAGCGAGTAGCGGGGATTCCTACGAGCAGTACTTC.

CDR3 loop: CASSLTGNEQYF. CDR3 in DNA: TGTGCCAGCAGCCTTACAGGGAACGAGCAGTACTTC. The chain combines TRBV7-9 with TRBJ2-7, with a tentative D call TRBD1 (6 bases). Germline CDR1 reads SEHNR; CDR2 reads FQNEAQ (reference sequence). The V gene lost 5 bases and the J gene lost 5 bases, with 10 bases spanning the gap. The CDR3 loop spans 12 amino acids. Based on the CDR3 plus reference TRBV7-9 and TRBJ2-7, the full variable domain is DTGVSQNPRHKITKRGQNVTFRCDPISEHNRLYWYRQTLGQGPEFLTYFQNEAQLEKSRLLSDRFSAERPKGSFSTLEIQRTEQGDSAMYLCASSLTGNEQYFGPGTRLTVT.

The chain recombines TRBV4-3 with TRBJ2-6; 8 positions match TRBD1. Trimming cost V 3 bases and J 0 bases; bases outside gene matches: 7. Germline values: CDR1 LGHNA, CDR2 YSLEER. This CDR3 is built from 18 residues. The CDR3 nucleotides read TGCGCCAGCAGCCACGAGGAGGACAGGGCCTCTGGGGCCAACGTCCTGACTTTC. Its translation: CASSHEEDRASGANVLTF.

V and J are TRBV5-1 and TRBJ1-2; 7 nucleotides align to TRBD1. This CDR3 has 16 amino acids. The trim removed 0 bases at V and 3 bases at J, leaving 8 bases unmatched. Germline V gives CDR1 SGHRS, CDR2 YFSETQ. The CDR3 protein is CASSLALGQPYYGYTF. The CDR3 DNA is TGCGCCAGCAGCTTGGCGTTGGGACAGCCCTACTATGGCTACACCTTC.

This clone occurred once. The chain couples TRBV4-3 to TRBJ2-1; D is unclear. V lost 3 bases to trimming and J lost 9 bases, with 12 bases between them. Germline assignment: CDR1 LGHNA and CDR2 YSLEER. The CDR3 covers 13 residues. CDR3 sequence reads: CASSHRMRGEQFF. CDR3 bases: TGCGCCAGCAGCCATCGTATGCGCGGTGAGCAGTTCTTC.

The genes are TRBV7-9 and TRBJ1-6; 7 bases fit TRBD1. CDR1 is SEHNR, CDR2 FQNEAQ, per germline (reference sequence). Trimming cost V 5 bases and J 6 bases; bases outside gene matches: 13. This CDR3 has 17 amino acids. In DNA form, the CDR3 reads TGTGCCAGCAGCGATAAACGACTACAGGGGACTAATTCACCCCTCCACTTT. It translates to CASSDKRLQGTNSPLHF.

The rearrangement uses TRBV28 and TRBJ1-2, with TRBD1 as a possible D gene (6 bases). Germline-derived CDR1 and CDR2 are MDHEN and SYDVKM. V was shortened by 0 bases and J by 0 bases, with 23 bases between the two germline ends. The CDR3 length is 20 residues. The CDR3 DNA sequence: TGTGCCAGCAGTTTATGGGCAGGGGTCACTTACCAAAGACCTAACTATGGCTACACCTTC. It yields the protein CASSLWAGVTYQRPNYGYTF.

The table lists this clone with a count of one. The CDR3 here is CASSHVPGLGTLYEQYF. The CDR3 nucleotides read TGCGCCAGCAGCCATGTACCCGGTTTGGGCACCCTCTACGAGCAGTACTTC. The rearrangement uses TRBV4-1 and TRBJ2-7; D is ambiguous. The CDR3 contains 17 residues. Germline CDR1 reads MGHRA; CDR2 reads YSYEKL. With 3 bases removed from V and 3 bases from J, the gap between germline ends came to 21 bases.

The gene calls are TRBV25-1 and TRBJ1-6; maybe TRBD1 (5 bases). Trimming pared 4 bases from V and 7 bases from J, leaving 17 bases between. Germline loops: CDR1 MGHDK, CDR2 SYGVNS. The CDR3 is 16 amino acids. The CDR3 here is CASSVQKVGGNSPLHF. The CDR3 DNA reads TGTGCCAGCAGTGTCCAGAAAGTGGGGGGGAATTCACCCCTCCACTTT.

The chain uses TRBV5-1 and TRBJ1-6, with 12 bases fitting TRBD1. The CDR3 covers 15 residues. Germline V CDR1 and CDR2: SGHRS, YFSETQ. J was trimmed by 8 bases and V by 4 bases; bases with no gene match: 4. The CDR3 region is CASSMGTGGDSPLHF. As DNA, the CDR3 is TGCGCCAGCAGCATGGGGACAGGGGGCGATTCACCCCTCCACTTT. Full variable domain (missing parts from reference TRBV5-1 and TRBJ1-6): KAGVTQTPRYLIKTRGQQVTLSCSPISGHRSVSWYQQTPGQGLQFLFEYFSETQRNKGNFPGRFSGRQFSNSRSEMNVSTLELGDSALYLCASSMGTGGDSPLHFGNGTRLTVT.

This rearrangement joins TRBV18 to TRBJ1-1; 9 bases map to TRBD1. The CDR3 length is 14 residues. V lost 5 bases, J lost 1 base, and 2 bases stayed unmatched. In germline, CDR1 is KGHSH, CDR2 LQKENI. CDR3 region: CASSRTGENTEAFF. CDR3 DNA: TGTGCCAGCTCAAGGACAGGGGAGAACACTGAAGCTTTCTTT.

The CDR3 bases are TGTGCCAGCAGTTTCGGCGGGAGTGTGGGCAATGAGCAGTTCTTC. Translated, it gives CASSFGGSVGNEQFF. The genes are TRBV6-5 and TRBJ2-1, with 7 bases fitting TRBD2. The CDR3 length is 15 residues. Germline V gives CDR1 MNHEY, CDR2 SVGAGI. V shed 4 bases, J shed 6 bases, and the junction held 9 bases outside the gene matches.

Here the CDR3 reads CASSVLAGRGTDTQYF. DNA for the CDR3: TGTGCCAGTAGTGTGCTAGCGGGAAGGGGGACAGATACGCAGTATTTT. The rearrangement joins TRBV19 to TRBJ2-3, with TRBD2 matching over 9 bases. This CDR3 has 16 amino acids. The junction had 9 bases not matched to a gene; V was cut back by 5 bases and J by 3 bases. Germline V gives CDR1 LNHDA, CDR2 SQIVND (reference sequence).

CDR3 residues: CASSPGSLAGVGSRETQYF. As DNA, the CDR3 is TGTGCCAGCAGCCCAGGCTCTCTAGCCGGTGTAGGAAGTCGGGAGACCCAGTACTTC. The chain combines TRBV28 with TRBJ2-5; possible D gene TRBD2, 5 bases. The V end was cut by 6 bases, the J end by 5 bases, with 31 bases between. CDR3 length: 19 amino acids. Germline values: CDR1 MDHEN, CDR2 SYDVKM.

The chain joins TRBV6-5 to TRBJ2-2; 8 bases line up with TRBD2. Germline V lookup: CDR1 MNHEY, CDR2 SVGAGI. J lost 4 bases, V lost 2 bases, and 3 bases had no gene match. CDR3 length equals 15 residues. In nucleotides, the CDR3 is TGTGCCAGCAGTTACGAGGCGGGGGGCACCGGGGAGCTGTTTTTT. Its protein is CASSYEAGGTGELFF.

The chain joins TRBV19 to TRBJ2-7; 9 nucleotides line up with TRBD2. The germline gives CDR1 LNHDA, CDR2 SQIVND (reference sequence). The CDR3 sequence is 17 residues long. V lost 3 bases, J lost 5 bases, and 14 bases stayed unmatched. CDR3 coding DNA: TGTGCCAGTAGTATGAATAGCGGGGGAGTCTTCCTGGACGAGCAGTACTTC. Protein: CASSMNSGGVFLDEQYF.

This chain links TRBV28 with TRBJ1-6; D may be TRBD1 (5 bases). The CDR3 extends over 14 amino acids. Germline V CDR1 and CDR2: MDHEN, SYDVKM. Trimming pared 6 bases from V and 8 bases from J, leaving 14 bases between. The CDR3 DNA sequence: TGTGCCAGCAGCGAGAAGGGGTCTCATTCACCCCTCCACTTT. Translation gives CASSEKGSHSPLHF.

CDR3 nucleotide sequence: TGCAGCGTTTACCCGGGTCCTAGCTCTGGGGCCAACGTCCTGACTTTC. Translated, it gives CSVYPGPSSGANVLTF. This chain uses TRBV29-1 with TRBJ2-6; D not certain. V lost 5 bases to trimming and J lost 0 bases, with 14 bases between them. CDR3 size: 16 residues. Germline assignment: CDR1 SQVTM and CDR2 ANQGSEA. The complete variable domain, with remaining parts taken from reference TRBV29-1 and TRBJ2-6, reads SAVISQKPSRDICQRGTSLTIQCQVDSQVTMMFWYRQQPGQSLTLIATANQGSEATYESGFVIDKFPISRPNLTFSTLTVSNMSPEDSSIYLCSVYPGPSSGANVLTFGAGSRLTVL.